These 12 T cell receptor beta chains were all obtained from the same sample, sequenced in a study of blood T cell repertoires in COVID-19. Only in-frame clones appear in the TCRdb table, and some are missing; sequencing was by immunoSEQ multiplex PCR. The table has under 550,000 clones, roughly 90% seen once. Sequenced material: peripheral blood. The receptor source for this set is a young man with COVID-19, enrolled during active disease.

The V call is TRBV7-9, the J call TRBJ2-7; 13 bases are a match to TRBD2. CDR1 SEHNR and CDR2 FQNEAQ come from the germline V gene (reference sequence). The CDR3 totals 15 residues. Trimming at V came to 6 bases and at J to 3 bases, leaving 5 bases not matched to a gene. This chain's CDR3 is CASSSGLAGFYEQYF. CDR3 DNA sequence: TGTGCCAGCAGTTCGGGACTAGCGGGATTCTACGAGCAGTACTTC. Based on the CDR3 plus reference TRBV7-9 and TRBJ2-7, the full variable domain is DTGVSQNPRHKITKRGQNVTFRCDPISEHNRLYWYRQTLGQGPEFLTYFQNEAQLEKSRLLSDRFSAERPKGSFSTLEIQRTEQGDSAMYLCASSSGLAGFYEQYFGPGTRLTVT.

The chain employs TRBV7-8 and TRBJ2-7, with 12 bases matching TRBD2. Per germline, CDR1 SGHVS and CDR2 FQNEAQ. V trimming: 1 base; J trimming: 4 bases; junction bases outside the gene matches: 8. This CDR3 comprises 17 residues. The CDR3 region has the DNA TGTGCCAGCAGCTTAGTGCTAGCGGGGGGGGTTGGATACGAGCAGTACTTC. It encodes CASSLVLAGGVGYEQYF.

The V and J genes are TRBV5-6 and TRBJ2-1, with a weak D call TRBD2 (5 bases). The CDR3 runs to 14 residues. Trimming shortened V by 6 bases and J by 6 bases, and 16 bases separated the two germline ends. Per the germline V gene, CDR1 is SGHDT and CDR2 is YYEEEE. CDR3: CASTRDPSPNEQFF. CDR3 in DNA: TGTGCCAGCACCCGAGATCCTAGCCCCAATGAGCAGTTCTTC.

The J gene is TRBJ2-5, the V gene TRBV5-4, with TRBD1 matching 7 bases. Looked up from germline, CDR1 is SGHNT and CDR2 is YYREEE (reference sequence). Unmatched junction bases numbered 12, after V lost 3 bases and J lost 4 bases. The CDR3 is 16 residues long. The CDR3 coding sequence is TGTGCCAGCAGCTGGGCTGGCAGGGGGAAAGGAGAGACCCAGTACTTC. Protein: CASSWAGRGKGETQYF.

This chain joins TRBV20-1 and TRBJ2-5; no definite D call. CDR3 length: 11 amino acids. Trimming left V 8 bases short and J 5 bases short, with 12 bases between. Germline loops: CDR1 DFQATT, CDR2 SNEGSKA (reference sequence). The CDR3 bases are TGCAGTCCAGAGGATGTCGAGACCCAGTACTTC. Translated: CSPEDVETQYF.

The chain couples TRBV27 to TRBJ1-6, with 7 nucleotides matching TRBD1. The CDR3 covers 18 residues. The J segment lost 4 bases and the V segment lost 2 bases, leaving 11 bases of the junction unmatched. The germline V gene has CDR1 MNHEY and CDR2 SMNVEV (reference sequence). The CDR3 bases are TGTGCCAGCAGTTTAGAGTGGACAGGAGGACTTTATAATTCACCCCTCCACTTT. It is translated as CASSLEWTGGLYNSPLHF.

The genes are TRBV5-1 and TRBJ2-7; possibly TRBD1 for D (5 bases). This CDR3 is built from 15 residues. The V gene's germline CDR1 is SGHRS and CDR2 YFSETQ. Between the trimmed V and J ends, which lost 0 bases and 3 bases, there was a span of 13 bases. The CDR3 DNA follows: TGCGCCAGCAGCTTGGTTGGTGGACACCGCTACGAGCAGTACTTC. It translates to CASSLVGGHRYEQYF.

The chain couples TRBV7-6 to TRBJ2-3; 12 nucleotides match TRBD2. The CDR3 is 16 residues long. Looked up from germline, CDR1 is SGHVS and CDR2 is FNYEAQ. V trimming: 4 bases; J trimming: 1 base; junction bases outside the gene matches: 3. DNA of the CDR3: TGTGCCAGCAGCTCCAGACTAGCGGGGGGCACAGATACGCAGTATTTT. Translating gives CASSSRLAGGTDTQYF.

This clone was observed a few times. The chain joins TRBV6-6 to TRBJ2-4, with 9 bases fitting TRBD1. Unmatched junction bases numbered 3, after V lost 5 bases and J lost 4 bases. The germline V gene has CDR1 MNHNY and CDR2 SVGAGI (reference sequence). The CDR3 covers 14 residues. For the CDR3, the DNA is TGTGCCAGCAGTGGGGACAGGGAGAAAAACATTCAGTACTTC. This encodes CASSGDREKNIQYF.

The chain recombines TRBV7-9 with TRBJ2-7, with 9 bases matching TRBD1. The junction had 5 bases not matched to a gene; V was cut back by 3 bases and J by 5 bases. The length of the CDR3 is 14 residues. Germline V gene lookup returns CDR1 SEHNR and CDR2 FQNEAQ (reference sequence). The CDR3 DNA reads TGTGCCAGCAGCTTCGGGACAGGGAGGGACGAGCAGTACTTC. It translates to CASSFGTGRDEQYF. Combining the CDR3 with reference TRBV7-9 and TRBJ2-7 gives the whole variable domain DTGVSQNPRHKITKRGQNVTFRCDPISEHNRLYWYRQTLGQGPEFLTYFQNEAQLEKSRLLSDRFSAERPKGSFSTLEIQRTEQGDSAMYLCASSFGTGRDEQYFGPGTRLTVT.

This clone was recorded a few times. The rearrangement uses TRBV7-8 and TRBJ1-4; TRBD1 matches 10 bases. Germline V gene lookup returns CDR1 SGHVS and CDR2 FQNEAQ. The CDR3 is 16 residues long. V gave up 5 bases and J gave up 6 bases; unmatched junction bases: 9. CDR3 in DNA: TGTGCCAGCAGCCCGGGTCCGGGGACAGGGGATGAAAAACTGTTTTTT. This translates into CASSPGPGTGDEKLFF.

This clone appeared a single time. This rearrangement joins TRBV18 to TRBJ2-5, with 8 bases that match TRBD1. The CDR3 has 16 residues. V lost 0 bases and J lost 4; bases outside the gene matches: 7. Germline CDR1 reads KGHSH; CDR2 reads LQKENI. In DNA, the CDR3 is TGTGCCAGCTCACCACCCAACAGGGGGATTCGAGAGACCCAGTACTTC. This gives the protein CASSPPNRGIRETQYF.